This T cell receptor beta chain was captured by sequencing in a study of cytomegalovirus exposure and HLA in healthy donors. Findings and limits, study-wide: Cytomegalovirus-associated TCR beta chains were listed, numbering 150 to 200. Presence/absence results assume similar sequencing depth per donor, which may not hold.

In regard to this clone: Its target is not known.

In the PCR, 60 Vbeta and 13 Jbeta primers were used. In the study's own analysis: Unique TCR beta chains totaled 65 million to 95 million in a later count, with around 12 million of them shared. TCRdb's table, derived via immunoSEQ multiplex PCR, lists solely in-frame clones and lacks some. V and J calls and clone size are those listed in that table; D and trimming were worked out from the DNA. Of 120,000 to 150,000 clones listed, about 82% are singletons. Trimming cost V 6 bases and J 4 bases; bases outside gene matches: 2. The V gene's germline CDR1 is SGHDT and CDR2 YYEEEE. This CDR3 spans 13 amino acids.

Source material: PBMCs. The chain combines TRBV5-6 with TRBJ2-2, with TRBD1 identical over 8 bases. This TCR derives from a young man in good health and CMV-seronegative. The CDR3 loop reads CASKDRATGELFF. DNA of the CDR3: TGTGCCAGCAAGGACAGGGCCACCGGGGAGCTGTTTTTT.